This TCR beta chain was identified in a study of PD-1 and CTLA-4 blockade in melanoma. The CDR3 spans 15 residues. Germline assignment: CDR1 MNHEY and CDR2 SMNVEV (reference sequence). The V end lost 0 bases, the J end lost 4 bases, and 9 bases lay between the germline ends. Data came from immunoSEQ multiplex PCR; TCRdb stores just in-frame clones and leaves some out. This table has 31,000 or so clones, around 89% appearing once. Material: CD8+ T cells from peripheral blood, obtained from a patient given anti-PD-1 treatment. The chain has TRBV27 and TRBJ2-2, with D possibly being TRBD1 (6 bases). The clonotype originates from a human donor with melanoma. CDR3 DNA sequence: TGTGCCAGCAGTTTATCGGACAGATTCACCGGGGAGCTGTTTTTT. The encoded protein is CASSLSDRFTGELFF.